This TCR beta chain was sequenced in a study of T-cell reconstitution after alpha-beta-depleted transplantation in children. During its preparation, the TCRbeta library received unique molecular identifiers. TCRdb independently ran MiXCR on the PCR reads; one entry per CDR3 protein. The repertoire holds hundreds of thousands of distinct CDR3 sequences, almost 8% seen once, with about 8.2% in the top ten. CDR1 and CDR2 (germline): MNHEY, SMNVEV (reference sequence). V lost 3 bases and J lost 6, with 12 bases in between. The CDR3 runs to 14 residues. Study-wide points: Recipient T cells and thymic progenitors that survived gave rise to the high TCRbeta diversity observed at day 60 in some patients. T-cell numbers and diversity one year post-transplant derived largely from freshly generated T cells. It was reported that alpha-beta T cells came from several hundred expanded graft clones (about two months after transplant).

This clonotype was counted between two and nine times. Antigen: not known. The sequencing used peripheral blood, collected 360 days after TCRalphabeta/CD19-depleted stem cell transplant. The chain recombines TRBV27 with TRBJ1-5; D is perhaps TRBD1 (6 bases). The receptor's source is a female patient aged 2-15 years who had a stem cell transplant for Fanconi anemia, so the T cells may come from the graft donor. The CDR3 here is CASSFTGMGQPQHF. The CDR3 DNA reads as TGTGCCAGCAGTTTCACAGGGATGGGTCAGCCCCAGCATTTT.